In this sample, the clone carrying this TCR beta chain turned up a few times. Its antigen is currently unknown. The CDR3 covers 15 residues. Trimming stripped 6 bases from V and 1 base from J, with 13 bases between. Germline CDR1 is SNHLY and CDR2 is FYNNEI. The data were obtained in a study of T-cell memory formation after mild COVID-19. Barcoded TCR alpha and TCR beta cDNA libraries with UMIs came from 5'RACE using constant-segment primers. TCRdb analysed the 5' RACE reads with MiXCR anew, one entry per CDR3 protein. Among under 700,000 distinct CDR3 sequences, roughly 20% were seen once, and the ten largest hold approximately 12%. Findings and caveats of the study: CD4+ clones that contracted lay mainly in CM and EM; CD8+ ones lay in EMRA. Confirmation of SARS-CoV-2 specificity was lacking for second-wave clones peaking day 37.

The sample was PBMCs or a T cell subset sorted from them (not recorded which). This chain uses TRBV2 with TRBJ1-3; perhaps TRBD1 as D (6 bases). This TCR derives from an adult woman who had mild COVID-19 (a few samples of this study predate the infection). Cell type and time point are not known. The CDR3 is CASRRGILSGNTIYF. As DNA, the CDR3 is TGTGCCAGCAGGAGGGGGATTCTTTCTGGAAACACCATATATTTT.